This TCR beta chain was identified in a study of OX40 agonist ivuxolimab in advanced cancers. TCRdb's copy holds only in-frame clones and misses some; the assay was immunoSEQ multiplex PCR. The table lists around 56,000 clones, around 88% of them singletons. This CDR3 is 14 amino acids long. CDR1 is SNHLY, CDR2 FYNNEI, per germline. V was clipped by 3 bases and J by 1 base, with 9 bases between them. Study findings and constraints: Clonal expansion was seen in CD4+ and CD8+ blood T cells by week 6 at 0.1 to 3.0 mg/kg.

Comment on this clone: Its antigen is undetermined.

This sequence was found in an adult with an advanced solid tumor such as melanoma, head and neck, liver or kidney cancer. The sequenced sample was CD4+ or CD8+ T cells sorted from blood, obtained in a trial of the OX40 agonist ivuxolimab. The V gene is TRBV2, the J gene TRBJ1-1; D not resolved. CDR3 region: CASSELDTNTEAFF. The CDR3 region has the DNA TGTGCCAGCAGTGAGCTGGATACGAACACTGAAGCTTTCTTT.